Below, 11 T cell receptor beta chains from the same sample are listed, as sequenced in a study of cytomegalovirus exposure and HLA in healthy donors. PCR employed 60 Vbeta and 13 Jbeta primers. Repertoires were generated with immunoSEQ multiplex PCR, while TCRdb's copy carries only in-frame clones and drops some. The table has around 150,000 clones, around 83% seen once. The sequencing input was PBMCs. These receptors originate from a man younger than 35 in good health and CMV-seropositive.

The chain employs TRBV9 and TRBJ1-4; 9 bases agree with TRBD1. Germline lookup yields CDR1 SGDLS and CDR2 YYNGEE. The CDR3 sequence is 14 residues long. J was trimmed by 8 bases and V by 2 bases; bases with no gene match: 4. The chain's CDR3 is CASSVGTGREKLFF. CDR3 coding DNA: TGTGCCAGCAGCGTTGGGACAGGGCGAGAAAAACTGTTTTTT.

The chain uses TRBV6-4 and TRBJ1-5; 7 positions match TRBD1. The CDR3 sequence is 14 residues long. Germline CDR1 and CDR2: MRHNA and SNTAGT. V shed 9 bases and J 9 bases; nucleotides not matched to a gene: 14. Here the CDR3 DNA reads TGTGCCAGTAATGAGCCCAGGGGGTTTAGGCCCCAGCATTTT. Amino acid sequence: CASNEPRGFRPQHF.

J is TRBJ2-7 and V is TRBV4-3, with 8 bases aligning to TRBD1. Per the germline V gene, CDR1 is LGHNA and CDR2 is YSLEER. V gave up 3 bases and J gave up 4 bases; unmatched junction bases: 2. The CDR3 totals 13 residues. CDR3 nucleotide sequence: TGCGCCAGCAGCCATGACAGGGGTTACGAGCAGTACTTC. It yields the protein CASSHDRGYEQYF.

The chain links TRBV5-8 to TRBJ2-3, with 9 bases aligning to TRBD2. With 4 bases clipped from V and 6 bases from J, the junction kept 6 bases outside the gene matches. Per the germline V gene, CDR1 is SGHTS and CDR2 is YDEGEE. CDR3 length: 14 residues. In nucleotides, the CDR3 is TGTGCCAGCAGCCACCGGACTAGCGAGGATACGCAGTATTTT. This translates into CASSHRTSEDTQYF.

The gene calls are TRBV5-1 and TRBJ2-5, with 15 bases aligning to TRBD2. CDR1 SGHRS and CDR2 YFSETQ come from the germline V gene. Trimming cost V 2 bases and J 5 bases; bases outside gene matches: 1. This CDR3 is built from 15 residues. CDR3 residues: CASSLGTSGGETQYF. The CDR3 nucleotides are TGCGCCAGCAGCTTAGGGACTAGCGGGGGGGAGACCCAGTACTTC. Complete variable domain (other parts from reference TRBV5-1 and TRBJ2-5): KAGVTQTPRYLIKTRGQQVTLSCSPISGHRSVSWYQQTPGQGLQFLFEYFSETQRNKGNFPGRFSGRQFSNSRSEMNVSTLELGDSALYLCASSLGTSGGETQYFGPGTRLLVL.

The J gene is TRBJ2-1, the V gene TRBV4-3; D ambiguous. Per germline, CDR1 LGHNA and CDR2 YSLEER. This CDR3 comprises 16 residues. V lost 0 bases and J 1 base, leaving 10 bases between the germline ends. The CDR3 here is CASSQDGTASYNEQFF. In nucleotides, the CDR3 is TGCGCCAGCAGCCAAGATGGTACAGCTTCCTACAATGAGCAGTTCTTC.

This clone was counted a single time. The chain links TRBV5-6 to TRBJ2-3; D not resolved. V was shortened by 0 bases and J by 5 bases, with 10 bases between the two germline ends. This CDR3 is 14 amino acids long. The germline CDR1 and CDR2 sequences are SGHDT and YYEEEE. CDR3 bases: TGTGCCAGCAGCTTGGCGGTAGCAGTAGATACGCAGTATTTT. This codes for CASSLAVAVDTQYF.

J is TRBJ1-2 and V is TRBV10-1; 8 bases line up with TRBD1. V lost 6 bases, J lost 6 bases, and 9 bases stayed unmatched. The germline V gene has CDR1 WNHNN and CDR2 SYGVQD (reference sequence). The length of the CDR3 is 14 residues. The CDR3 region is CASSGPGQGHGYTF. The CDR3 DNA sequence: TGCGCCAGCAGCGGCCCCGGACAGGGACATGGCTACACCTTC.

The chain employs TRBV19 and TRBJ1-2; tentatively, D is TRBD1 (6 bases). The germline V gene encodes CDR1 LNHDA and CDR2 SQIVND (reference sequence). The CDR3 consists of 16 residues. Between the trimmed V and J ends, which lost 1 base and 6 bases, there was a span of 18 bases. The CDR3 loop reads CASSIGGTPSRDGYTF. The CDR3 coding sequence is TGTGCCAGTAGTATAGGGGGGACACCATCCAGGGATGGCTACACCTTC.

J is TRBJ1-1 and V is TRBV6-1, with no clear D. The CDR3 has 15 amino acids. V was clipped by 6 bases and J by 1 base, with 15 bases between them. CDR1 MNHNS and CDR2 SASEGT come from the germline V gene. The CDR3 is CASSAFSTENTEAFF. The CDR3 nucleotides read TGTGCCAGCAGCGCCTTTTCTACAGAGAACACTGAAGCTTTCTTT.

This clone was observed a few times. The chain is built from TRBV27 and TRBJ2-5; D not resolved. The DNA matches TRBJ2-7 better at its end, which makes the J call doubtful. CDR1 MNHEY and CDR2 SMNVEV come from the germline V gene (reference sequence). This CDR3 is built from 14 residues. The CDR3 region is CASSFAGHSYEQYF. The CDR3 region has the DNA TGTGCCAGCAGTTTCGCAGGCCACTCCTACGAGCAGTACTTC.